The rows below give T cell receptor beta chains drawn from one sample of a study of T cell changes during pregnancy in multiple sclerosis. TCRdb keeps only in-frame clones here, not all; method: immunoSEQ multiplex PCR. Among approximately 71,000 clones listed, roughly 92% were seen once. The sample here was peripheral blood, taken in the second trimester of pregnancy. The receptors were gathered from a female donor with multiple sclerosis, enrolled in a pregnancy study. CDR3s include the opening cysteine and the closing phenylalanine or tryptophan. The D gene is left open where the match is weak. Part of the rows lack a size; the others show once, few, many or a class for expanded clones.

v_gene	abundance	d_gene	j_gene	CDR3aa	CDR3nt
TRBV28	NA	TRBD2	TRBJ2-7	CASSWSSGRAEQYF	TGTGCCAGCAGTTGGTCCAGCGGGAGGGCCGAGCAGTACTTC
TRBV9	once	NA	TRBJ1-3	CASSVGTDSGNTIYF	TGTGCCAGCAGCGTAGGGACTGACTCTGGAAACACCATATATTTT
TRBV25-1	NA	NA	TRBJ2-2	CASRSLAGELFF	TGTGCCAGCAGGAGCCTAGCAGGGGAGCTGTTTTTT
TRBV7-6	NA	NA	TRBJ2-7	CASSPDYGGEQYF	TGTGCCAGCAGCCCCGACTATGGCGGCGAGCAGTACTTC
TRBV7-9	NA	TRBD2	TRBJ2-1	CASSPPPGLVYNEQFF	TGTGCCAGCAGCCCTCCCCCGGGACTAGTCTACAATGAGCAGTTCTTC
TRBV7-2	NA	TRBD2	TRBJ2-7	CASSGLAGGYEQYF	TGTGCCAGCAGCGGACTAGCGGGAGGCTACGAGCAGTACTTC
TRBV6-6	NA	TRBD2	TRBJ2-1	CASSRGLADNEQFF	TGTGCCAGCAGTCGGGGACTAGCGGACAATGAGCAGTTCTTC
TRBV5-1	NA	TRBD1	TRBJ1-2	CASSLGTTGGWGYTF	TGCGCCAGCAGCTTGGGCACTACAGGGGGCTGGGGCTACACCTTC
TRBV10-2	few	NA	TRBJ1-5	CASSEGTAQPQHF	TGCGCCAGCAGTGAGGGAACAGCCCAGCCCCAGCATTTT
TRBV7-2	NA	TRBD2	TRBJ2-7	CASSSPSGGAREQYF	TGTGCCAGCAGCTCCCCCAGCGGGGGGGCTCGCGAGCAGTACTTC
TRBV15	once	TRBD2	TRBJ2-3	CATSRAFSGSATDTQYF	TGTGCCACCAGCAGAGCTTTTAGCGGGAGCGCTACAGATACGCAGTATTTT
TRBV6-6	NA	NA	TRBJ1-4	CATRIPGGTNEKLFF	TGTGCCACCAGGATTCCGGGTGGAACTAATGAAAAACTGTTTTTT
TRBV7-9	once	NA	TRBJ2-1	CASSLAGYLNEQFF	TGTGCCAGCAGCTTAGCGGGCTATCTCAATGAGCAGTTCTTC
TRBV29-1	NA	TRBD2	TRBJ2-4	CSVPWRGIQYF	TGCAGCGTGCCGTGGCGGGGGATTCAGTACTTC
TRBV11-3	NA	NA	TRBJ1-1	CASSLERNTEAFF	TGTGCCAGCAGCTTGGAGAGGAACACTGAAGCTTTCTTT
TRBV28	NA	TRBD1	TRBJ1-5	CASSFRDRGRVQPQHF	TGTGCCAGCAGTTTTCGTGATAGGGGGCGAGTTCAGCCCCAGCATTTT
TRBV30	few	NA	TRBJ2-7	CAWSSPPRNEQYF	TGTGCCTGGAGTTCTCCCCCGCGGAACGAGCAGTACTTC
TRBV28	once	NA	TRBJ2-7	CASSFDDRAGRYEQYF	TGTGCCAGCAGTTTTGACGATAGGGCGGGAAGGTACGAGCAGTACTTC
TRBV11-2	NA	TRBD2	TRBJ2-7	CASSPWAGGGQTYEQYF	TGTGCCAGCAGCCCATGGGCGGGGGGCGGACAGACCTACGAGCAGTACTTC
TRBV5-6	NA	TRBD1	TRBJ1-4	CASSFRDRGQEKLFF	TGTGCCAGCAGCTTCAGGGACAGGGGGCAGGAAAAACTGTTTTTT
TRBV19	few	NA	TRBJ1-5	CASSQTGTNQPQHF	TGTGCCAGTAGCCAGACAGGTACTAATCAGCCCCAGCATTTT
TRBV9	NA	TRBD1	TRBJ2-7	CASSPGTGDFYEQYF	TGTGCCAGCAGCCCTGGGACAGGAGATTTCTACGAGCAGTACTTC
TRBV5-6	NA	NA	TRBJ2-7	CASSLGTGNYEQYF	TGTGCCAGCAGCTTGGGGACGGGAAACTACGAGCAGTACTTC
TRBV7-2	few	NA	TRBJ2-5	CASSAGLGGETQYF	TGTGCCAGCAGCGCGGGACTAGGGGGCGAGACCCAGTACTTC
TRBV28	once	NA	TRBJ2-7	CASSPLGEQYF	TGTGCCAGCAGTCCCCTCGGCGAGCAGTACTTC
TRBV9	NA	TRBD2	TRBJ2-1	CASSVVPTSGYYNEQFF	TGTGCCAGCAGCGTAGTACCGACTAGCGGTTACTACAATGAGCAGTTCTTC
TRBV2	NA	NA	TRBJ2-1	CASESGGSYNEQFF	TGTGCCAGTGAGTCCGGTGGCTCCTACAATGAGCAGTTCTTC
TRBV7-2	NA	TRBD2	TRBJ2-3	CASSLDGGSSTDTQYF	TGTGCCAGCAGCTTAGATGGCGGGAGCAGCACAGATACGCAGTATTTT